A selection of T cell receptor beta chains follows, all from one sample in a study of blood T cell repertoires in COVID-19. Clones were read by immunoSEQ multiplex PCR, and TCRdb kept only the in-frame ones, dropping some. This sample yields some 180,000 clones, of which around 83% are seen a single time; roughly 3.1% belongs to the top ten. The sequencing sample was made of PBMCs or T cells enriched from blood (not recorded which). The receptors were gathered from a woman aged 30 to 39 who had been exposed to COVID-19. The CDR3 runs from the conserved cysteine through the conserved F or W. D genes are given only for firm matches. Size values are once, few and many counts, or a class for expanded clones, and some rows have none.

d_gene	abundance	v_gene	j_gene	CDR3aa	CDR3nt
-	-	TRBV7-9	TRBJ2-1	CASSLTPGSEQFF	TGTGCCAGCAGCTTAACCCCAGGATCGGAGCAGTTCTTC
TRBD1	-	TRBV5-1	TRBJ2-3	CASIKPGQGASDTQYF	TGCGCCAGCATAAAACCGGGACAGGGGGCGAGTGATACGCAGTATTTT
-	-	TRBV25-1	TRBJ1-2	CASSDRGGVYGYTF	TGTGCCAGCAGCGATCGAGGTGGCGTCTATGGCTACACCTTC
TRBD1	-	TRBV24-1	TRBJ1-4	CATSALRAGDRSTEKLFF	TGTGCCACCAGTGCTCTTCGTGCCGGGGACAGATCCACTGAAAAACTGTTTTTT
TRBD1	few	TRBV28	TRBJ1-1	CASSLDRAEAFF	TGTGCCAGCAGTTTAGACAGGGCTGAAGCTTTCTTT
-	-	TRBV25-1	TRBJ1-4	CASHRGGEKLFF	TGTGCCAGTCACCGAGGTGGCGAAAAACTGTTTTTT
-	-	TRBV19	TRBJ1-2	CASSIGEAGEDYGYTF	TGTGCCAGTAGTATAGGAGAGGCAGGGGAAGACTATGGCTACACCTTC
TRBD2	few	TRBV18	TRBJ2-1	CASSPQRGGGNEQFF	TGTGCCAGCTCACCACAGCGGGGGGGAGGCAATGAGCAGTTCTTC
TRBD1	-	TRBV4-1	TRBJ1-1	CASSQPGGIHQAFF	TGCGCCAGCAGCCAACCAGGGGGCATCCATCAAGCTTTCTTT
-	-	TRBV5-1	TRBJ1-2	CASSLAVAALGGYTF	TGCGCCAGCAGCTTGGCAGTGGCAGCCCTCGGGGGCTACACCTTC
-	-	TRBV5-5	TRBJ1-4	CASSLGQGGEKLFF	TGTGCCAGCAGCTTGGGGCAGGGAGGCGAAAAACTGTTTTTT
-	-	TRBV14	TRBJ1-1	CASSSRRTVNTEAFF	TGTGCCAGCAGCTCCCGCCGGACAGTGAACACTGAAGCTTTCTTT